This T cell receptor (beta chain) was retrieved from a study of low-dose radiotherapy and immunotherapy resistance in tumors. First-strand cDNA relied on TRAV- and TRBV-specific primers spanning alpha and beta chains. Using a constant-region primer together with a V-primer adapter, TCRs were subjected to around 20 PCR cycles of amplification. TCRdb reanalysed the reads using MiXCR and keeps one entry per CDR3 protein. In the table there are tens of thousands of distinct CDR3 sequences, about 17% of which are singletons. V dropped 5 bases and J dropped 3; count of bases not matched to a gene: 11. Germline lookup yields CDR1 SEHNR and CDR2 FQNEAQ (reference sequence). This CDR3 spans 16 amino acids. The sample's time point: after trial treatment. Treatment in this sample: LDRT plus nivolumab, ipilimumab, low-dose cyclophosphamide and aspirin (RACIN trial). The table lists this clonotype with many counts.

Sample: PBMCs, taken after low-dose radiotherapy plus immunotherapy. The TCR sequence derives from a male donor with prostate cancer. This rearrangement joins TRBV7-9 to TRBJ2-7; 9 bases fit TRBD2. As DNA, the CDR3 is TGTGCCAGCAGCGAATATAGCGGGAGAGGTGTCTACGAGCAGTACTTC. Translation: CASSEYSGRGVYEQYF.